This T cell receptor beta chain comes out of a study of T cells in Graves' hyperthyroidism and ophthalmopathy. In germline, CDR1 is KGHDR, CDR2 SFDVKD. Trimming removed 6 bases from V and 2 bases from J; junction bases left unmatched: 3. This CDR3 comprises 16 residues. Study-level findings and limits: A model of 13 V-J pairs discriminated ophthalmopathy from stable hyperthyroidism.

This clonotype has a count of ten or more. The target antigen is unknown. RNA transcripts gave rise to amplified TCR beta CDR3 regions. During a first-round RT-PCR of the TCR CDR3, the HTBI primer set was used. TCRdb re-called the multiplex PCR reads with MiXCR, one entry per CDR3 protein. The table has hundreds of thousands of distinct CDR3 sequences, 45% seen once. Patients showing uncontrolled infection, other autoimmune disease, pregnancy or lactation were ineligible. Each diagnosis drew on symptoms, thyroxine, TRAb, thyroid ultrasound and orbital computed tomography findings. The sample consisted of peripheral blood or thyroid tissue (not recorded which). V usage is TRBV24-1 and J usage is TRBJ2-6; TRBD1 matches 10 bases. The sequence came from an adult man with Graves' disease, either hyperthyroidism or ophthalmopathy (not recorded which). The CDR3 is CATSPGTGAGANVLTF. The DNA for the CDR3 is TGTGCCACCAGTCCCGGGACAGGGGCTGGGGCCAACGTCCTGACTTTC.